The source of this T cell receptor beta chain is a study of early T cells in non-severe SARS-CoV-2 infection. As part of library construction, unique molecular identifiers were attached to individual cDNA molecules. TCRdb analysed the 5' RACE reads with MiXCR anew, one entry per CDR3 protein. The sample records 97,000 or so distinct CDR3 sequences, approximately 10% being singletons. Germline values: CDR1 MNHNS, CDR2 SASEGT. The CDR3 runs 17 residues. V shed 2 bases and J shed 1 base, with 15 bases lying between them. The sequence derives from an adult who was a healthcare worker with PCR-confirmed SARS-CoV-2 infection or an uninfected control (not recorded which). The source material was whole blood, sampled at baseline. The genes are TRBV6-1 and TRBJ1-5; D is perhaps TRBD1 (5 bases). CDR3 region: CASSEIVGGGSNQPQHF. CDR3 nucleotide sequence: TGTGCCAGCAGTGAAATAGTGGGCGGGGGAAGCAATCAGCCCCAGCATTTT.